The 24 T cell receptor beta chains below were found in one sample sequenced in a study of cytomegalovirus exposure and HLA in healthy donors. This PCR relied on a set of 60 Vbeta primers and 13 Jbeta primers. The repertoire was sequenced with immunoSEQ multiplex PCR; TCRdb's copy has only in-frame clones and lacks some. The repertoire includes fewer than 250,000 clones, around 81% of them detected once, and approximately 2% sits in the top ten. The sample comprised PBMCs. The receptors derive from a man aged 18 to 29 in good health and CMV-seronegative.

The rearrangement links TRBV28 to TRBJ2-1; the D is unclear. CDR3 length equals 16 residues. V lost 3 bases, J lost 0 bases, and 12 bases lay in between. CDR1 and CDR2 (germline): MDHEN, SYDVKM. CDR3 region: CASSLSSQSSYNEQFF. The CDR3 DNA follows: TGTGCCAGCAGTTTGAGTAGCCAGAGCTCCTACAATGAGCAGTTCTTC.

CDR3 in DNA: TGTGCCAGCAGTTCCTTTTCAGGGATTCATAGCACAGATACGCAGTATTTT. Encoded protein: CASSSFSGIHSTDTQYF. This chain joins TRBV28 and TRBJ2-3; D perhaps matches TRBD1 (5 bases). The CDR3 is 17 amino acids. V gave up 4 bases and J gave up 0 bases, with 17 bases separating them. CDR1 MDHEN and CDR2 SYDVKM come from the germline V gene. The whole variable domain, remainder taken from reference TRBV28 and TRBJ2-3, is DVKVTQSSRYLVKRTGEKVFLECVQDMDHENMFWYRQDPGLGLRLIYFSYDVKMKEKGDIPEGYSVSREKKERFSLILESASTNQTSMYLCASSSFSGIHSTDTQYFGPGTRLTVL.

Comments on this clone: The junction shows a germline mismatch at one end, possibly a read error. The chain carries TRBV11-2 and TRBJ1-6; 9 bases align to TRBD1. The germline CDR1 and CDR2 sequences are SGHAT and FQNNGV. CDR3 size: 17 residues. The CDR3 sequence is CASSSTTGGSDNSPLHF. CDR3 nucleotides: TGTGCCAGCAGCTCAACTACAGGGGGCTCCGATAATTCACCCCTCCACTTT.

This clone was counted a single time. The chain employs TRBV10-3 and TRBJ1-1; the match to TRBD1 covers 10 bases. The CDR3 has 16 amino acids. Trimming removed 6 bases from V and 3 bases from J; junction bases left unmatched: 10. The V gene's germline CDR1 is ENHRY and CDR2 SYGVKD. The CDR3 DNA is TGTGCCATCAGGGACAGGGGGAACACCGGGGACACTGAAGCTTTCTTT. Translating gives CAIRDRGNTGDTEAFF.

The chain joins TRBV29-1 to TRBJ1-1; TRBD1 aligns across 7 bases. CDR3 length: 13 amino acids. Germline lookup yields CDR1 SQVTM and CDR2 ANQGSEA. The junction had 3 bases not matched to a gene; V was cut back by 4 bases and J by 1 base. CDR3 in amino acids: CSVVNRGNTEAFF. CDR3 nucleotide sequence: TGCAGCGTTGTCAACAGGGGGAACACTGAAGCTTTCTTT.

This chain uses TRBV12-5 with TRBJ2-3; 7 positions agree with TRBD2. The CDR3 loop spans 19 amino acids. J gave up 0 bases and V 2 bases, and 14 bases lay outside the gene matches. Germline V gene sequence: CDR1 LGHNT, CDR2 FRNRAP. CDR3 DNA sequence: TGTGCTAGTGGTTTGTACTTCACGGGGGGACGGAGTAGCACAGATACGCAGTATTTT. Protein product: CASGLYFTGGRSSTDTQYF.

CDR3: CASIKGEGETQYF. The CDR3 DNA reads TGTGCCTCCATCAAGGGGGAGGGAGAGACCCAGTACTTC. The V gene is TRBV10-3, the J gene TRBJ2-5; TRBD2 might be the D (7 bases). V shed 11 bases and J shed 4 bases, with 17 bases lying between them. Germline values: CDR1 ENHRY, CDR2 SYGVKD. This CDR3 has 13 residues.

This chain links TRBV4-2 with TRBJ2-7; a weak D match, TRBD1 (5 bases). The V gene lost 5 bases and the J gene lost 6 bases, with 14 bases spanning the gap. Germline CDR1 and CDR2: LGHNA and YNFKEQ. The CDR3 is 13 residues long. The CDR3 sequence is CASSYARVSEQYF. CDR3 DNA sequence: TGTGCCAGCAGCTACGCCAGGGTGAGCGAGCAGTACTTC.

The chain combines TRBV6-5 with TRBJ2-7; TRBD2 matches at 8 bases. Looked up from germline, CDR1 is MNHEY and CDR2 is SVGAGI. V lost 8 bases and J lost 3; bases outside the gene matches: 6. The CDR3 has 13 residues. The CDR3 loop is CASRGLDSYEQYF. Here the CDR3 DNA reads TGTGCCAGCCGGGGACTAGACAGCTACGAGCAGTACTTC.

The chain has TRBV11-3 and TRBJ2-3, with TRBD2 matching over 14 bases. The J segment lost 6 bases and the V segment lost 5 bases, leaving 7 bases of the junction unmatched. The CDR3 is made up of 16 amino acids. In germline, CDR1 is SGHNT, CDR2 YENEEA. This CDR3 reads CASSQTSGGAMDTQYF. The CDR3 bases are TGTGCCAGCAGCCAGACTAGCGGGGGGGCCATGGATACGCAGTATTTT.

This clone has just a few counts. This chain uses TRBV6-4 with TRBJ2-7; perhaps TRBD2 as D (5 bases). This CDR3 has 15 amino acids. V lost 3 bases and J lost 6, with 18 bases in between. Germline V gives CDR1 MRHNA, CDR2 SNTAGT. Written as DNA, the CDR3 is TGTGCCAGCAGTGAGACTTTCGACACAAGCGGCGAGCAGTACTTC. As protein: CASSETFDTSGEQYF.

The chain combines TRBV7-6 with TRBJ1-3; 7 bases fit TRBD1. J gave up 3 bases and V 5 bases, and 4 bases lay outside the gene matches. This CDR3 has 14 amino acids. Looked up from germline, CDR1 is SGHVS and CDR2 is FNYEAQ. Here the CDR3 reads CASSARDSGNTIYF. In DNA, the CDR3 is TGTGCCAGCAGCGCTAGGGACAGTGGAAACACCATATATTTT.

This chain connects TRBV7-2 to TRBJ2-7, with 8 positions matching TRBD1. CDR1 and CDR2 from the germline V gene are SGHTA and FQGNSA. The ends lost 0 bases at V and 7 bases at J; junction bases unmatched: 8. CDR3 length: 15 residues. The CDR3 sequence is CASSLAGQGAREQYF. Here the CDR3 DNA reads TGTGCCAGCAGCTTAGCGGGCCAGGGGGCAAGGGAGCAGTACTTC.

This clone was counted once. This chain links TRBV18 with TRBJ2-4; 9 bases agree with TRBD1. The ends lost 6 bases at V and 7 bases at J; junction bases unmatched: 10. CDR3 size: 15 residues. Germline CDR1 reads KGHSH; CDR2 reads LQKENI. The CDR3 DNA is TGTGCCAGCTCGCAGGGACAGGGCGTCGGGAACATTCAGTACTTC. It translates to CASSQGQGVGNIQYF.

The V call is TRBV5-1, the J call TRBJ2-3, with 13 bases aligning to TRBD2. This CDR3 has 24 residues. The germline gives CDR1 SGHRS, CDR2 YFSETQ. The junction had 30 bases not matched to a gene; V was cut back by 4 bases and J by 4 bases. CDR3 residues: CASSDDLTGITRTSGSGPPDTQYF. In DNA, the CDR3 is TGCGCCAGCAGCGATGACCTGACAGGGATTACCCGGACTAGCGGGAGTGGCCCCCCAGATACGCAGTATTTT.

The chain carries TRBV19 and TRBJ1-5; perhaps TRBD1 as D (5 bases). The CDR3 contains 14 residues. Per germline, CDR1 LNHDA and CDR2 SQIVND (reference sequence). V dropped 1 base and J dropped 1 base, with 5 bases sitting between them. The CDR3 nucleotides are TGTGCCAGTAGTATAGGGGGCAGCAATCAGCCCCAGCATTTT. Amino acids: CASSIGGSNQPQHF.

The chain uses TRBV23-1 and TRBJ2-7; D is perhaps TRBD1 (5 bases). TRBV23-1 qualifies as an ORF whose function is uncertain. Trimming shortened V by 7 bases and J by 0 bases, and 22 bases separated the two germline ends. The CDR3 sequence is 17 residues long. The CDR3 is CASKLHAHSQVSYEQYF. The CDR3 DNA follows: TGCGCCAGCAAGCTACACGCTCACTCACAGGTCTCCTACGAGCAGTACTTC.

This clone was observed a few times. The V call is TRBV19, the J call TRBJ1-4; D is undetermined. The CDR3 runs 17 residues. Germline CDR1 LNHDA, CDR2 SQIVND (reference sequence). The V end was cut by 3 bases, the J end by 0 bases, with 14 bases between. CDR3 sequence reads: CASSIPGWTATNEKLFF. The CDR3 DNA follows: TGTGCCAGTAGTATTCCGGGGTGGACTGCAACTAATGAAAAACTGTTTTTT.

The chain is built from TRBV20-1 and TRBJ2-1, with TRBD1 as a possible D gene (6 bases). CDR1 DFQATT and CDR2 SNEGSKA come from the germline V gene (reference sequence). CDR3 size: 11 residues. The CDR3 DNA sequence: TGCAGCCTTACAGGGATCCATGAGCAGTTCTTC. Its translation: CSLTGIHEQFF.

The V and J genes are TRBV19 and TRBJ1-1, with no clear D. Germline V gene data show CDR1 as LNHDA and CDR2 as SQIVND (reference sequence). The V end was cut by 7 bases, the J end by 3 bases, with 15 bases between. CDR3 length: 14 amino acids. This CDR3 is CASTQPGGYTEAFF. CDR3 bases: TGTGCCAGTACCCAACCTGGAGGGTACACTGAAGCTTTCTTT.

In this sample, this clone turned up a few times. J is TRBJ2-7 and V is TRBV7-9; 11 positions match TRBD2. Germline V gives CDR1 SEHNR, CDR2 FQNEAQ (reference sequence). The CDR3 extends over 17 amino acids. J lost 3 bases, V lost 4 bases, and 11 bases had no gene match. The CDR3 sequence is CASSSGVPGTSGYEQYF. The DNA for the CDR3 is TGTGCCAGCAGCTCAGGGGTCCCCGGGACTAGCGGCTACGAGCAGTACTTC. Full variable domain (outside the CDR3, taken from reference TRBV7-9 and TRBJ2-7): DTGVSQNPRHKITKRGQNVTFRCDPISEHNRLYWYRQTLGQGPEFLTYFQNEAQLEKSRLLSDRFSAERPKGSFSTLEIQRTEQGDSAMYLCASSSGVPGTSGYEQYFGPGTRLTVT.

The rearrangement joins TRBV6-5 to TRBJ2-2; tentatively, D is TRBD2 (6 bases). Trimming left V 0 bases short and J 2 bases short, with 10 bases between. CDR3 length equals 16 residues. Germline V gives CDR1 MNHEY, CDR2 SVGAGI. CDR3 nucleotide sequence: TGTGCCAGCAGTTACTCGACGGACTACAACACCGGGGAGCTGTTTTTT. This codes for CASSYSTDYNTGELFF.

This chain uses TRBV9 with TRBJ2-1; 11 nucleotides agree with TRBD2. This CDR3 contains 15 residues. With 1 base clipped from V and 9 bases from J, the junction kept 6 bases outside the gene matches. Germline loops: CDR1 SGDLS, CDR2 YYNGEE. CDR3: CASSVTSGGHSEQFF. CDR3 sequence (DNA): TGTGCCAGCAGCGTAACTAGCGGGGGCCACAGTGAGCAGTTCTTC.

The rearrangement links TRBV25-1 to TRBJ1-1; 8 bases match TRBD1. V was clipped by 6 bases and J by 1 base; unmatched bases: 4. Germline V lookup: CDR1 MGHDK, CDR2 SYGVNS. The CDR3 consists of 14 residues. CDR3 bases: TGTGCCAGCAGAAGTACAGGGGGGAACACTGAAGCTTTCTTT. This translates into CASRSTGGNTEAFF.